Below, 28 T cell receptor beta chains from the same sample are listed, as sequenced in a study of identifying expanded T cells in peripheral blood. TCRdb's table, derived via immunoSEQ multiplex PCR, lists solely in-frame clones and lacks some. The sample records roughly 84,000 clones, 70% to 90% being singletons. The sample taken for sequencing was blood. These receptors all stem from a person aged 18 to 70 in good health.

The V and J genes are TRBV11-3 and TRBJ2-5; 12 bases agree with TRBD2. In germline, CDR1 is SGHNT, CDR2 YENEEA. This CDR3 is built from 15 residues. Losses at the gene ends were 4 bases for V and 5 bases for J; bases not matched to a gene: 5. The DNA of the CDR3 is TGTGCCAGCAGCTCCACCGGACTAGCGGGGGAGACCCAGTACTTC. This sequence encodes CASSSTGLAGETQYF.

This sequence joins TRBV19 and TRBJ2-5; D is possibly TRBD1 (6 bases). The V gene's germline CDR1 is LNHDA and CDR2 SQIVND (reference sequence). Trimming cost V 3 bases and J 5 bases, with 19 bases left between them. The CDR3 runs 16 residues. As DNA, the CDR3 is TGTGCCAGTAGTATCAACCGACCAGGGGTTCGGGAGACCCAGTACTTC. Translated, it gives CASSINRPGVRETQYF.

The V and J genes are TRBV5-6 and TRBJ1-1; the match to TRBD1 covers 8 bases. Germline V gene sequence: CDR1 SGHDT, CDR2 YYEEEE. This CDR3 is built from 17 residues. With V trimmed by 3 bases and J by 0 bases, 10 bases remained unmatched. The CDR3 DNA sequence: TGTGCCAGCAGCTCGGTTCCGGGACAGGCGATGAACACTGAAGCTTTCTTT. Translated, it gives CASSSVPGQAMNTEAFF.

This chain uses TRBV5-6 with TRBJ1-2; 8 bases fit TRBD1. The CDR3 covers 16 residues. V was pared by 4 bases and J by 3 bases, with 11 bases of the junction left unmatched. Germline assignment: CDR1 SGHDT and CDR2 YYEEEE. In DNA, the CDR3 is TGTGCCAGCAGCCGGGAGGGACAGGCAACTTACTATGGCTACACCTTC. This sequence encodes CASSREGQATYYGYTF.

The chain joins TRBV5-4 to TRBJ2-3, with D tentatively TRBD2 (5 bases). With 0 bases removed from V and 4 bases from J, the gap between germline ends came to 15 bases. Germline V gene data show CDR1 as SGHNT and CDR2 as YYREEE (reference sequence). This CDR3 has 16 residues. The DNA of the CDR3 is TGTGCCAGCAGCTTGGGCATAGGGAGTCGGGCAGATACGCAGTATTTT. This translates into CASSLGIGSRADTQYF.

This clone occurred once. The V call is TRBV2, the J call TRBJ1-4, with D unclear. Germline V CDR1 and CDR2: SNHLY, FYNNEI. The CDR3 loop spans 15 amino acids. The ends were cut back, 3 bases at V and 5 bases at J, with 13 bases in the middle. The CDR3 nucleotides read TGTGCCAGCAGTGAGAGCGGTACCAGAAATGAAAAACTGTTTTTT. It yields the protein CASSESGTRNEKLFF.

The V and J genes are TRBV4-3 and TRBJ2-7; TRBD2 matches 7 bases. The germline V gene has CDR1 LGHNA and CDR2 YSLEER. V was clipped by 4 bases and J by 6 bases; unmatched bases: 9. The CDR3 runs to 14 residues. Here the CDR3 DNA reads TGCGCCAGCAGCCGGGAGGGATCGGGAGGCGAGCAGTACTTC. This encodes CASSREGSGGEQYF.

CDR3 in DNA: TGTGCCAGCAGCCAAACTGACAGGGGGCGAAACACTGAAGCTTTCTTT. This gives the protein CASSQTDRGRNTEAFF. The chain employs TRBV4-2 and TRBJ1-1, with 10 bases that match TRBD1. The germline V gene has CDR1 LGHNA and CDR2 YNFKEQ. CDR3 length: 16 residues. Trimming at V came to 2 bases and at J to 2 bases, leaving 5 bases not matched to a gene.

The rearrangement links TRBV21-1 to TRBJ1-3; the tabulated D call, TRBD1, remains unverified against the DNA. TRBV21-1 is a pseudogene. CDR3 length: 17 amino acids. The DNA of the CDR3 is TGTGCCAGCAGCTTACCACCGGGCCCCCCAGGGTCGTCCACCATATATTTT. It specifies CASSLPPGPPGSSTIYF.

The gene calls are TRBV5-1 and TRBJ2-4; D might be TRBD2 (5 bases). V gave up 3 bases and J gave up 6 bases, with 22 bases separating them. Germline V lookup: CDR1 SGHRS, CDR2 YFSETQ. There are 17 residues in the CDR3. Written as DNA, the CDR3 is TGCGCCAGCAGCTCCGGACCTCTGTCAGACTACATAAACATTCAGTACTTC. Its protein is CASSSGPLSDYINIQYF. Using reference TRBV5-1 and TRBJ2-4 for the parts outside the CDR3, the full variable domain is KAGVTQTPRYLIKTRGQQVTLSCSPISGHRSVSWYQQTPGQGLQFLFEYFSETQRNKGNFPGRFSGRQFSNSRSEMNVSTLELGDSALYLCASSSGPLSDYINIQYFGAGTRLSVL.

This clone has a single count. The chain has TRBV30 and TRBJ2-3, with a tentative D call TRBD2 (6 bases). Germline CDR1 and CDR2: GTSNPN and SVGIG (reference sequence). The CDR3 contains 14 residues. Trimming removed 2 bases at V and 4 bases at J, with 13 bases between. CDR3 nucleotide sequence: TGTGCCTGGAGTATACTAGCTCCGGCAGATACGCAGTATTTT. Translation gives CAWSILAPADTQYF.

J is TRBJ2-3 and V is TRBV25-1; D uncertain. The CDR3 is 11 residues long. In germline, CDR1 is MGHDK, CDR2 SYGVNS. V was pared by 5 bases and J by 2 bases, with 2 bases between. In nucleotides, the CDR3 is TGTGCCAGCAGTTACACAGATACGCAGTATTTT. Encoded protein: CASSYTDTQYF.

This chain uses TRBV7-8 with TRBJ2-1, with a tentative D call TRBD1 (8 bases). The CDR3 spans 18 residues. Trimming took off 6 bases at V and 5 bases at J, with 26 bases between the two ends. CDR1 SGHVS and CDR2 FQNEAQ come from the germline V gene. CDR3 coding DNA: TGTGCCAGCAGTACGGACAGGGAGAGGGGGGACTACAACAATGAGCAGTTCTTC. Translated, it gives CASSTDRERGDYNNEQFF.

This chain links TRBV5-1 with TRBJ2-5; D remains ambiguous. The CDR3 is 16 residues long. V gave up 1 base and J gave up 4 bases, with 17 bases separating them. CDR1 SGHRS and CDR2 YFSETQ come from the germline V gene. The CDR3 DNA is TGCGCCAGCAGCTTGTGGGGTATAAACGCCCGAGAGACCCAGTACTTC. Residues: CASSLWGINARETQYF.

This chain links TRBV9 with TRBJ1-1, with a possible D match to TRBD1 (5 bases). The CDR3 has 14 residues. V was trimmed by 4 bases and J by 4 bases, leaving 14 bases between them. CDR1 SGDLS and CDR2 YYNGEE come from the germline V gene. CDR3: CASSPSWGTTEAFF. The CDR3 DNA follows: TGTGCCAGCAGCCCCTCTTGGGGGACCACTGAAGCTTTCTTT. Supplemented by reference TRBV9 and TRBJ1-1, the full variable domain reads DSGVTQTPKHLITATGQRVTLRCSPRSGDLSVYWYQQSLDQGLQFLIQYYNGEERAKGNILERFSAQQFPDLHSELNLSSLELGDSALYFCASSPSWGTTEAFFGQGTRLTVV.

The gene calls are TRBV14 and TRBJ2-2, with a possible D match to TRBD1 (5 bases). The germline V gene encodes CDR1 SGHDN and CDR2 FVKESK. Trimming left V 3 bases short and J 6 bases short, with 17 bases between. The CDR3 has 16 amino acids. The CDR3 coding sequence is TGTGCCAGCAGCCATTTTGGGGCGACTTACGCCGGGGAGCTGTTTTTT. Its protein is CASSHFGATYAGELFF.

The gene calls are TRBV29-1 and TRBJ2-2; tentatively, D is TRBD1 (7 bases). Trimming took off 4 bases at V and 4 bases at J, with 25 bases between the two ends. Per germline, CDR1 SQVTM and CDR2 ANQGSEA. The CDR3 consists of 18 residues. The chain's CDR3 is CSVVARGRMTGRTGELFF. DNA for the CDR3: TGCAGCGTTGTGGCGAGGGGGAGGATGACAGGGCGCACCGGGGAGCTGTTTTTT.

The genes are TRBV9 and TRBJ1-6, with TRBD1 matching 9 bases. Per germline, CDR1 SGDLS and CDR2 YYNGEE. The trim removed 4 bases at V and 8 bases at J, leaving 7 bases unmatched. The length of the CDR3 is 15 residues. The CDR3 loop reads CASSQAQGADSPLHF. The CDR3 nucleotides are TGTGCCAGCAGCCAAGCACAGGGGGCGGATTCACCCCTCCACTTT.

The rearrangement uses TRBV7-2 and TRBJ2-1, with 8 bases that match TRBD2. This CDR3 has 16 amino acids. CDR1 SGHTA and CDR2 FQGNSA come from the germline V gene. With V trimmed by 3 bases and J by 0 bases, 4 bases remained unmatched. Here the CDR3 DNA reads TGTGCCAGCAGCTTTCAAGCGGGAGCCTCCTACAATGAGCAGTTCTTC. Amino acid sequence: CASSFQAGASYNEQFF.

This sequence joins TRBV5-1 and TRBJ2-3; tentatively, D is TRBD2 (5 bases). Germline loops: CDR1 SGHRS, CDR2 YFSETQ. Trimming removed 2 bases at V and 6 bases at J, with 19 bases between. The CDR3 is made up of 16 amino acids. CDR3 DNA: TGCGCCAGCAGCTTCTTCGGGATGAGAGGTCGGGATACGCAGTATTTT. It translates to CASSFFGMRGRDTQYF. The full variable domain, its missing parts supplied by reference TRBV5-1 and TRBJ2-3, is KAGVTQTPRYLIKTRGQQVTLSCSPISGHRSVSWYQQTPGQGLQFLFEYFSETQRNKGNFPGRFSGRQFSNSRSEMNVSTLELGDSALYLCASSFFGMRGRDTQYFGPGTRLTVL.

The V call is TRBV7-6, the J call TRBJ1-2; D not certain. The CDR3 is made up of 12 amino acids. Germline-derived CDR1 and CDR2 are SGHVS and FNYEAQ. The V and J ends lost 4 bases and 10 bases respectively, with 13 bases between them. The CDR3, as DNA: TGTGCCAGCAGCTCCGGACCACATTACTACACCTTC. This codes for CASSSGPHYYTF. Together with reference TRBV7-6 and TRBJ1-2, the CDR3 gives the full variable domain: GAGVSQSPRYKVTKRGQDVALRCDPISGHVSLYWYRQALGQGPEFLTYFNYEAQQDKSGLPNDRFSAERPEGSISTLTIQRTEQRDSAMYRCASSSGPHYYTFGSGTRLTVV.

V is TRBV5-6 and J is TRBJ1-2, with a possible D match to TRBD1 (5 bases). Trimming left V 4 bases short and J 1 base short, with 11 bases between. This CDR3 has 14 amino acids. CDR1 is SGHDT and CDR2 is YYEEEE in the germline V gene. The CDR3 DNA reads TGTGCCAGCAGCCGTTACGACAGTAACTATGGCTACACCTTC. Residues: CASSRYDSNYGYTF. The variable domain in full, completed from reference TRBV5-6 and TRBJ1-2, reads DAGVTQSPTHLIKTRGQQVTLRCSPKSGHDTVSWYQQALGQGPQFIFQYYEEEERQRGNFPDRFSGHQFPNYSSELNVNALLLGDSALYLCASSRYDSNYGYTFGSGTRLTVV.

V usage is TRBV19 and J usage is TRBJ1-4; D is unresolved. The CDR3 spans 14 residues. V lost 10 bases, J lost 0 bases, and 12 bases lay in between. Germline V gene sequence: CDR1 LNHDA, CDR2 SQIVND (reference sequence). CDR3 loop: CATSPLATNEKLFF. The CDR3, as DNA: TGTGCCACCTCACCCCTTGCAACTAATGAAAAACTGTTTTTT. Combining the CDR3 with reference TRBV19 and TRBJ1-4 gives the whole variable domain DGGITQSPKYLFRKEGQNVTLSCEQNLNHDAMYWYRQDPGQGLRLIYYSQIVNDFQKGDIAEGYSVSREKKESFPLTVTSAQKNPTAFYLCATSPLATNEKLFFGSGTQLSVL.

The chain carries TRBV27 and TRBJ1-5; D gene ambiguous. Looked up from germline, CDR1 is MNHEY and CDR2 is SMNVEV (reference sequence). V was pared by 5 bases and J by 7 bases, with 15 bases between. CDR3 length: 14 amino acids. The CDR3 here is CASSPLPIGQPQHF. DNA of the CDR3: TGTGCCAGCAGTCCTCTCCCGATAGGACAGCCCCAGCATTTT.

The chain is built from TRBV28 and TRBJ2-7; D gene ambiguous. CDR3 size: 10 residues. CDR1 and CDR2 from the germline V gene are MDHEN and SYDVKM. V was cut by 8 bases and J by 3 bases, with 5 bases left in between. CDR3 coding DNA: TGTGCCAGCGGGGTCTACGAGCAGTACTTC. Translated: CASGVYEQYF.

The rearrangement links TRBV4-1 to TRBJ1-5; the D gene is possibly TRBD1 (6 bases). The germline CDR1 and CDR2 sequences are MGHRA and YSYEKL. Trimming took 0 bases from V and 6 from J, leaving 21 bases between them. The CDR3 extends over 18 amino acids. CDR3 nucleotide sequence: TGCGCCAGCAGCCAAGATTCGCCCCGGACAGCGGGGGGTCAGCCCCAGCATTTT. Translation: CASSQDSPRTAGGQPQHF.

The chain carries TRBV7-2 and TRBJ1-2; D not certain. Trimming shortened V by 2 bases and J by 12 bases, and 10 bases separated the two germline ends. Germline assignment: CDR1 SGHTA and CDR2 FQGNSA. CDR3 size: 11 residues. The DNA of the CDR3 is TGTGCCAGCAGCTTAAGGCAGGCCAACACCTTC. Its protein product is CASSLRQANTF.

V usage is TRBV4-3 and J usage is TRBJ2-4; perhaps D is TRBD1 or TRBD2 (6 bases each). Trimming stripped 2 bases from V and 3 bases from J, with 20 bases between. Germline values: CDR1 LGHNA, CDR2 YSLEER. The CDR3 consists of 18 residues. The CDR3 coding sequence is TGCGCCAGCAGCCAAACGAAATTAGGGGGGACACACAAAAACATTCAGTACTTC. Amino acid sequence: CASSQTKLGGTHKNIQYF.